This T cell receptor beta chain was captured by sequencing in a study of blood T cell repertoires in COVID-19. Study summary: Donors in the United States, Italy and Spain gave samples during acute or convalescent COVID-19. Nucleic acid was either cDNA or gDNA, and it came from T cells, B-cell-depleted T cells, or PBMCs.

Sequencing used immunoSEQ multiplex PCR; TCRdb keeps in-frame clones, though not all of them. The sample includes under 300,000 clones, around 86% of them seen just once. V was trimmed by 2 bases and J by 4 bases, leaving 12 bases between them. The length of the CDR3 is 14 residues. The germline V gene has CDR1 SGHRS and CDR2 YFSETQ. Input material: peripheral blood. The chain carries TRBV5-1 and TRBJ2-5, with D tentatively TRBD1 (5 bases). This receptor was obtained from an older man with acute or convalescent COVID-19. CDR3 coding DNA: TGCGCCAGCAGCTTAAGCAGGGTCGGAGAGACCCAGTACTTC. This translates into CASSLSRVGETQYF. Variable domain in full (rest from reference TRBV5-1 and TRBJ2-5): KAGVTQTPRYLIKTRGQQVTLSCSPISGHRSVSWYQQTPGQGLQFLFEYFSETQRNKGNFPGRFSGRQFSNSRSEMNVSTLELGDSALYLCASSLSRVGETQYFGPGTRLLVL.